The 11 T cell receptor beta chains given below trace back to one sample, sequenced in a study of cytomegalovirus exposure and HLA in healthy donors. Repertoires were generated with immunoSEQ multiplex PCR, while TCRdb's copy carries only in-frame clones and drops some. The table records 130,000 to 150,000 clones, roughly 89% of them present only once. Sequencing was carried out using PBMCs. These receptor sequences come from a man aged 18 to 30 in good health and CMV-seropositive.

This sequence joins TRBV7-2 and TRBJ2-1, with D perhaps matching TRBD2 (6 bases). The V end was cut by 3 bases, the J end by 0 bases, with 12 bases between. The germline CDR1 and CDR2 sequences are SGHTA and FQGNSA. This CDR3 contains 16 residues. CDR3 sequence: CASSLGGTFSYNEQFF. In nucleotides, the CDR3 is TGTGCCAGCAGCTTGGGCGGGACCTTCTCCTACAATGAGCAGTTCTTC.

The chain joins TRBV19 to TRBJ2-2; tentatively, D is TRBD1 (5 bases). The CDR3 covers 15 residues. V was clipped by 3 bases and J by 5 bases, with 13 bases between them. Germline lookup yields CDR1 LNHDA and CDR2 SQIVND (reference sequence). DNA of the CDR3: TGTGCCAGTAGTATTTTTCGGACACCTACCGGGGAGCTGTTTTTT. Protein: CASSIFRTPTGELFF.

The V call is TRBV19, the J call TRBJ1-1, with TRBD1 matching 10 bases. Germline-derived CDR1 and CDR2 are LNHDA and SQIVND (reference sequence). The CDR3 has 13 residues. Trimming took 7 bases from V and 5 from J; bases not matched to a gene: 4. The CDR3 DNA sequence: TGTGCCAGTACCGAGGGACAGGGGACTGAAGCTTTCTTT. It is translated as CASTEGQGTEAFF.

This clone was detected once. The chain combines TRBV29-1 with TRBJ2-1; possible D gene TRBD1, 6 bases. CDR1 and CDR2 from the germline V gene are SQVTM and ANQGSEA. The CDR3 totals 15 residues. V was pared by 6 bases and J by 0 bases, with 15 bases between. The CDR3 bases are TGCAGCGTCCCGGGACAATGGAGCTCCTACAATGAGCAGTTCTTC. It translates to CSVPGQWSSYNEQFF.

A word on this clone: At the DNA level, this CDR3 is encoded by other sequences in the same sample as well. The chain couples TRBV5-1 to TRBJ2-3, with TRBD2 matching over 14 bases. The CDR3 loop spans 18 amino acids. V lost 3 bases to trimming and J lost 1 base; unmatched junction nucleotides: 7. CDR1 and CDR2 from the germline V gene are SGHRS and YFSETQ. CDR3 region: CASSSGGLAGGGTDTQYF. As DNA, the CDR3 is TGCGCCAGCAGCTCCGGCGGACTAGCGGGAGGCGGCACAGATACGCAGTATTTT.

This clone was seen a handful of times. V usage is TRBV4-1 and J usage is TRBJ1-2; D might be TRBD1 (5 bases). This CDR3 region has 12 residues. Trimming cost V 5 bases and J 7 bases, with 11 bases left between them. The V gene's germline CDR1 is MGHRA and CDR2 YSYEKL. CDR3 DNA sequence: TGCGCCAGCAGCAAACAGGATAGTGGCTACACCTTC. This translates into CASSKQDSGYTF.

CDR3 nucleotide sequence: TGTGCCAGCAGCTTAGATCCGGCAGGGGGTTTTTCAGAGACCCAGTACTTC. Translating it yields CASSLDPAGGFSETQYF. The chain is built from TRBV11-2 and TRBJ2-5; 7 nucleotides match TRBD1. CDR1 SGHAT and CDR2 FQNNGV come from the germline V gene. After removal of 0 bases from V and 4 bases from J, the junction contained 11 bases not matched to a gene. CDR3 length equals 17 residues.

The rearrangement uses TRBV7-9 and TRBJ2-5; D is possibly TRBD1 (5 bases). CDR3 length: 13 residues. Per the germline V gene, CDR1 is SEHNR and CDR2 is FQNEAQ (reference sequence). The V end lost 3 bases, the J end lost 5 bases, and 10 bases lay between the germline ends. CDR3 amino acids: CASSFGARETQYF. CDR3 sequence (DNA): TGTGCCAGCAGCTTTGGGGCGAGGGAGACCCAGTACTTC.

This chain links TRBV5-1 with TRBJ1-1, with 7 nucleotides matching TRBD1. V gave up 4 bases and J gave up 5 bases; unmatched junction bases: 5. Per the germline V gene, CDR1 is SGHRS and CDR2 is YFSETQ. The CDR3 has 13 residues. CDR3 residues: CASSPRQGTEAFF. The CDR3 DNA reads TGCGCCAGCAGCCCGAGACAGGGAACTGAAGCTTTCTTT.

The chain uses TRBV19 and TRBJ1-1, with a weak D call TRBD1 (5 bases). CDR3 size: 12 residues. V gave up 6 bases and J gave up 11 bases, with 16 bases separating them. Germline V gene lookup returns CDR1 LNHDA and CDR2 SQIVND (reference sequence). Here the CDR3 DNA reads TGTGCCAGTAGCTCGGGACTGCTGCCTGCTTTCTTT. It specifies CASSSGLLPAFF. Drawing the rest from reference TRBV19 and TRBJ1-1, the complete variable domain is DGGITQSPKYLFRKEGQNVTLSCEQNLNHDAMYWYRQDPGQGLRLIYYSQIVNDFQKGDIAEGYSVSREKKESFPLTVTSAQKNPTAFYLCASSSGLLPAFFGQGTRLTVV.

V gene TRBV15 combines with J gene TRBJ2-7; D perhaps matches TRBD1 (5 bases). Trimming removed 0 bases at V and 7 bases at J, with 7 bases between. From germline, CDR1 is LNHNV and CDR2 YYDKDF (reference sequence). The CDR3 is 12 amino acids. The CDR3 sequence: CATSREQGEQYF. The CDR3 DNA reads TGTGCCACCAGCAGAGAGCAGGGTGAGCAGTACTTC.